A single sample is the source of the 28 T cell receptor beta chains below, sequenced in a study of blood T cell repertoires in COVID-19. Data came from immunoSEQ multiplex PCR; TCRdb stores just in-frame clones and leaves some out. This repertoire shows some 270,000 clones, approximately 84% found once; its top ten account for 3.4%. Input material: PBMCs or T cells enriched from blood (not recorded which). These receptors were taken from a man aged 50 or older who had recovered from COVID-19.

The chain has TRBV7-9 and TRBJ2-3, with 7 nucleotides matching TRBD1. The V and J ends lost 2 bases and 1 base, in that order; junction bases with no gene match: 6. From germline, CDR1 is SEHNR and CDR2 FQNEAQ (reference sequence). The CDR3 totals 16 residues. CDR3 in amino acids: CASSLSGGAGTDTQYF. The CDR3 DNA is TGTGCCAGCAGCTTATCAGGGGGAGCTGGCACAGATACGCAGTATTTT.

A few counts support this clone. The chain joins TRBV19 to TRBJ1-2; tentative D call: TRBD1 (5 bases). There are 15 residues in the CDR3. Germline-derived CDR1 and CDR2 are LNHDA and SQIVND (reference sequence). The ends were cut back, 1 base at V and 8 bases at J, with 17 bases in the middle. CDR3 amino acids: CASSIGPGGLGGYTF. CDR3 DNA: TGTGCCAGTAGTATAGGTCCCGGGGGATTAGGAGGCTACACCTTC.

The gene calls are TRBV18 and TRBJ1-4; no definite D call. Germline values: CDR1 KGHSH, CDR2 LQKENI. The V end was cut by 3 bases, the J end by 6 bases, with 11 bases between. The CDR3 is 14 amino acids. DNA of the CDR3: TGTGCCAGCTCACCCAGAAATGGTGATGAAAAACTGTTTTTT. Protein: CASSPRNGDEKLFF.

The rearrangement links TRBV18 to TRBJ1-3; maybe TRBD1 (5 bases). Germline-derived CDR1 and CDR2 are KGHSH and LQKENI. V shed 1 base and J shed 0 bases, with 10 bases lying between them. The CDR3 covers 16 residues. The CDR3 protein is CASSPQGAISGNTIYF. In DNA, the CDR3 is TGTGCCAGCTCACCACAAGGGGCGATCTCTGGAAACACCATATATTTT.

Turning to this clone: This CDR3 is also generated by other DNA sequences in the sample. The chain joins TRBV29-1 to TRBJ1-3; D unclear. Germline lookup yields CDR1 SQVTM and CDR2 ANQGSEA. The length of the CDR3 is 12 residues. V was clipped by 2 bases and J by 4 bases, with 6 bases between them. The DNA of the CDR3 is TGCAGCGTTGAAACGGGAGGAAACACCATATATTTT. This gives the protein CSVETGGNTIYF.

This clone has more than one count but fewer than ten. DNA for the CDR3: TGCGCCAGCAGCTTGGGAGACAGGCCTGCAGGCTCACCCCTCCACTTT. This sequence encodes CASSLGDRPAGSPLHF. V gene TRBV5-1 combines with J gene TRBJ1-6; D is perhaps TRBD1 (6 bases). The CDR3 totals 16 residues. Germline lookup yields CDR1 SGHRS and CDR2 YFSETQ. V lost 0 bases and J 10 bases, leaving 17 bases between the germline ends.

The gene calls are TRBV6-4 and TRBJ2-7, with 7 bases identical to TRBD2. This CDR3 comprises 16 residues. With V trimmed by 3 bases and J by 0 bases, 8 bases remained unmatched. Germline lookup yields CDR1 MRHNA and CDR2 SNTAGT. In DNA, the CDR3 is TGTGCCAGCAGTGATGGTAGCGGGCGTTCCTCCTACGAGCAGTACTTC. Protein product: CASSDGSGRSSYEQYF.

V is TRBV5-1 and J is TRBJ1-2; a possible D gene is TRBD1 (6 bases). Germline-derived CDR1 and CDR2 are SGHRS and YFSETQ. V was trimmed by 5 bases and J by 5 bases, leaving 13 bases between them. The CDR3 spans 13 residues. In nucleotides, the CDR3 is TGCGCCAGCAGTGAAGGGGGGGCTTATGGCTACACCTTC. This sequence encodes CASSEGGAYGYTF.

The CDR3 here is CASSYADRGDSPLHF. The CDR3 nucleotides are TGTGCCAGCAGTTACGCGGACAGGGGCGATTCACCCCTCCACTTT. The V gene is TRBV6-5, the J gene TRBJ1-6, with 9 positions matching TRBD1. The CDR3 runs to 15 residues. J gave up 8 bases and V 2 bases, and 4 bases lay outside the gene matches. Germline V gene lookup returns CDR1 MNHEY and CDR2 SVGAGI.

This clone was seen a single time. V gene TRBV12-3 or TRBV12-4 combines with J gene TRBJ1-1; no definite D call. This CDR3 has 13 amino acids. V lost 3 bases and J 1 base, leaving 6 bases between the germline ends. CDR3 in amino acids: CASSFNKNTEAFF. DNA of the CDR3: TGTGCCAGCAGTTTTAACAAGAACACTGAAGCTTTCTTT.

The chain is built from TRBV11-2 and TRBJ1-4; 7 nucleotides line up with TRBD1. Germline trimming cut 2 bases from V and 8 bases from J; bases unmatched to any gene: 14. Germline-derived CDR1 and CDR2 are SGHAT and FQNNGV. The CDR3 runs 17 residues. CDR3 coding DNA: TGTGCCAGCAGCTTACTAGGGCCCCGGCGCAGGGGGGAAAAACTGTTTTTT. Its translation: CASSLLGPRRRGEKLFF.

The chain couples TRBV2 to TRBJ2-3; 7 bases agree with TRBD2. J was trimmed by 6 bases and V by 6 bases; bases with no gene match: 6. Germline CDR1 reads SNHLY; CDR2 reads FYNNEI. The CDR3 contains 13 residues. Written as DNA, the CDR3 is TGTGCCAGCAGCCCTCCCGGGAGGGATACGCAGTATTTT. It codes for CASSPPGRDTQYF.

This chain uses TRBV18 with TRBJ1-6; no definite D call. The CDR3 covers 13 residues. V dropped 4 bases and J dropped 8 bases, with 9 bases sitting between them. Per germline, CDR1 KGHSH and CDR2 LQKENI. The CDR3: CASSRLADSPLHF. In DNA form, the CDR3 reads TGTGCCAGCTCACGGCTTGCGGATTCACCCCTCCACTTT.

A note on this clone: The junction and the germline gene differ at one end; a read error may be behind it. V and J are TRBV24-1 and TRBJ2-2; 11 bases agree with TRBD1. Germline V gives CDR1 KGHDR, CDR2 SFDVKD. The CDR3 is 18 amino acids. This chain's CDR3 is CATSDATPDRGLIRGAVF. As DNA, the CDR3 is TGTGCCACCAGTGACGCAACTCCGGACAGGGGGCTTATCCGGGGAGCTGTTTTT.

V gene TRBV11-2 combines with J gene TRBJ2-1; weak D call: TRBD1 (6 bases). Per germline, CDR1 SGHAT and CDR2 FQNNGV. The CDR3 is made up of 15 amino acids. The ends were cut back, 1 base at V and 2 bases at J, with 9 bases in the middle. CDR3 DNA: TGTGCCAGCAGCTTAGCACAGGGACCCTACAATGAGCAGTTCTTC. Residues: CASSLAQGPYNEQFF.

This clone is a singleton in its sample. The rearrangement joins TRBV7-2 to TRBJ2-1, with 10 bases identical to TRBD2. Germline V gene data show CDR1 as SGHTA and CDR2 as FQGNSA. With 4 bases clipped from V and 7 bases from J, the junction kept 7 bases outside the gene matches. The CDR3 extends over 15 amino acids. CDR3 bases: TGTGCCAGCAGCTCACTAGCGGGGTCTAGTAATGAGCAGTTCTTC. It codes for CASSSLAGSSNEQFF.

The chain combines TRBV6-1 with TRBJ1-2; perhaps TRBD1 as D (5 bases). Germline CDR1 reads MNHNS; CDR2 reads SASEGT. This CDR3 is built from 15 residues. V was cut by 2 bases and J by 5 bases, with 15 bases left in between. CDR3 protein: CASSEYRGSRYGYTF. DNA for the CDR3: TGTGCCAGCAGTGAATATCGGGGGTCGAGGTATGGCTACACCTTC.

The chain couples TRBV19 to TRBJ1-2; 9 bases agree with TRBD1. The CDR3 has 13 amino acids. The germline V gene has CDR1 LNHDA and CDR2 SQIVND (reference sequence). Trimming cost V 4 bases and J 4 bases; bases outside gene matches: 1. This chain's CDR3 is CASSRDRAYGYTF. CDR3 nucleotide sequence: TGTGCCAGTAGTAGGGACAGGGCCTATGGCTACACCTTC.

A single count supports this clone. The CDR3 DNA follows: TGTGCTAGTGGGCAGGCGTCAGGCACTGAAGCTTTCTTT. Its translation is CASGQASGTEAFF. This sequence joins TRBV12-5 and TRBJ1-1; D ambiguous. The CDR3 length is 13 residues. V was trimmed by 6 bases and J by 4 bases, leaving 12 bases between them. Germline loops: CDR1 LGHNT, CDR2 FRNRAP.

The genes are TRBV19 and TRBJ2-1, with TRBD1 identical over 9 bases. V was pared by 8 bases and J by 7 bases, with 9 bases of the junction left unmatched. The CDR3 is 14 residues long. The V gene's germline CDR1 is LNHDA and CDR2 SQIVND (reference sequence). The CDR3 spells CASRRQGDLNEQFF. CDR3 DNA sequence: TGTGCCAGTCGACGACAGGGGGACTTAAATGAGCAGTTCTTC.

The chain recombines TRBV19 with TRBJ1-6, with D tentatively TRBD1 (5 bases). This CDR3 spans 15 amino acids. The germline CDR1 and CDR2 sequences are LNHDA and SQIVND (reference sequence). Trimming took off 7 bases at V and 5 bases at J, with 15 bases between the two ends. The CDR3 bases are TGTGCCAGTAAGGGGAGGAGGTCGGATAATTCACCCCTCCACTTT. Its translation: CASKGRRSDNSPLHF.

Notes on this clone: The sample has other DNA sequences that encode this CDR3 too. The CDR3 loop is CASSRPPVGRGTYEQYF. The CDR3, as DNA: TGTGCCAGTAGCCGACCCCCTGTAGGGAGGGGTACCTACGAGCAGTACTTC. The rearrangement uses TRBV7-9 and TRBJ2-7; 7 bases are shared with TRBD2. CDR1 is SEHNR and CDR2 is FQNEAQ in the germline V gene (reference sequence). The CDR3 has 17 amino acids. Trimming cost V 9 bases and J 2 bases; bases outside gene matches: 19.

CDR3: CASSPAVSSYNEQFF. The CDR3 coding sequence is TGTGCCAGCAGCCCAGCGGTAAGCTCCTACAATGAGCAGTTCTTC. The J gene is TRBJ2-1, the V gene TRBV7-2; TRBD2 might be the D (5 bases). This CDR3 region has 15 residues. The ends were cut back, 5 bases at V and 0 bases at J, with 11 bases in the middle. In germline, CDR1 is SGHTA, CDR2 FQGNSA.

This rearrangement joins TRBV9 to TRBJ1-4; D remains unclear. The CDR3 length is 17 residues. In germline, CDR1 is SGDLS, CDR2 YYNGEE. The V gene lost 0 bases and the J gene lost 0 bases, with 12 bases spanning the gap. CDR3 region: CASSVASGYATNEKLFF. The CDR3 DNA sequence: TGTGCCAGCAGCGTAGCTAGCGGATATGCAACTAATGAAAAACTGTTTTTT.

The genes are TRBV28 and TRBJ1-5, with 9 bases aligning to TRBD1. Germline loops: CDR1 MDHEN, CDR2 SYDVKM. The length of the CDR3 is 16 residues. V lost 2 bases, J lost 2 bases, and 4 bases stayed unmatched. The CDR3 reads CASSLGQGMGNQPQHF. Written as DNA, the CDR3 is TGTGCCAGCAGTTTAGGACAGGGGATGGGCAATCAGCCCCAGCATTTT.

CDR3 sequence (DNA): TGTGCCAGCAGCGCCATAGCTCAGCGGGGGGAGCGGGCGCAGTATTTT. As protein: CASSAIAQRGERAQYF. The chain is built from TRBV9 and TRBJ2-3; 9 nucleotides line up with TRBD2. Germline trimming cut 3 bases from V and 10 bases from J; bases unmatched to any gene: 15. The CDR3 loop spans 16 amino acids. The V gene's germline CDR1 is SGDLS and CDR2 YYNGEE. Full variable domain (rest looked up from reference TRBV9 and TRBJ2-3): DSGVTQTPKHLITATGQRVTLRCSPRSGDLSVYWYQQSLDQGLQFLIQYYNGEERAKGNILERFSAQQFPDLHSELNLSSLELGDSALYFCASSAIAQRGERAQYFGPGTRLTVL.

The rearrangement links TRBV4-2 to TRBJ1-6; D uncertain. The CDR3 runs to 15 residues. Per germline, CDR1 LGHNA and CDR2 YNFKEQ. V lost 0 bases to trimming and J lost 2 bases, with 5 bases between them. The CDR3 here is CASSQDLTYNSPLHF. As DNA, the CDR3 is TGTGCCAGCAGCCAAGACCTAACCTATAATTCACCCCTCCACTTT.

The chain employs TRBV9 and TRBJ2-2, with a weak D call TRBD2 (6 bases). Germline CDR1 is SGDLS and CDR2 is YYNGEE. The CDR3 covers 18 residues. Trimming pared 0 bases from V and 0 bases from J, leaving 15 bases between. The CDR3 sequence: CASSVVPLGLTNTGELFF. The CDR3 nucleotides read TGTGCCAGCAGCGTAGTTCCCTTGGGACTTACGAACACCGGGGAGCTGTTTTTT.